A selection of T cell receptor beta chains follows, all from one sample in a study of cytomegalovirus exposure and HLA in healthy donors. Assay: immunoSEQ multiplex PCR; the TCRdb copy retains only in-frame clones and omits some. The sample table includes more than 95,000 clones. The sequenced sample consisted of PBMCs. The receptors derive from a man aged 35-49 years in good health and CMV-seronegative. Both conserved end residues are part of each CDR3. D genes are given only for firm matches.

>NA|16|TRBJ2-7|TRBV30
CAWRDGKIGLAYEQYF
TGTGCCTGGAGGGACGGGAAAATCGGACTGGCCTACGAGCAGTACTTC
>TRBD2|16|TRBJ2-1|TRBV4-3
CASSQGTSGRWNEQFF
TGCGCCAGCAGCCAAGGTACTAGCGGGAGATGGAATGAGCAGTTCTTC
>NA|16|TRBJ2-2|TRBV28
CASSYRGYPNTGELFF
TGTGCCAGCAGTTATAGGGGATACCCAAACACCGGGGAGCTGTTTTTT
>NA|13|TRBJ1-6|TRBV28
CASSPPGNSPLHF
TGTGCCAGCAGCCCCCCGGGTAATTCACCCCTCCACTTT
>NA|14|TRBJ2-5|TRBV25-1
CASSRKGPEETQYF
TGTGCCAGCAGTAGGAAGGGGCCGGAAGAGACCCAGTACTTC
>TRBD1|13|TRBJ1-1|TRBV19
CASSPGGRSEAFF
TGTGCCAGTAGTCCAGGGGGTCGGAGTGAAGCTTTCTTT
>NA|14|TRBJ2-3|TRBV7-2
CASSVLLRGDTQYF
TGTGCCAGCAGCGTCCTCCTGAGGGGGGATACGCAGTATTTT
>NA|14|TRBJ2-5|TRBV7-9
CASSIPRVQETQYF
TGTGCCAGCAGCATACCCAGGGTGCAAGAGACCCAGTACTTC
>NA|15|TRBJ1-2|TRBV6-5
CASRPPQGSSYGYTF
TGTGCCAGCAGACCACCCCAGGGGAGCAGCTATGGCTACACCTTC
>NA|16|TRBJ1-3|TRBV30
CARLGVPGKTGNTIYF
TGTGCCCGCTTGGGTGTTCCGGGGAAGACTGGAAACACCATATATTTT